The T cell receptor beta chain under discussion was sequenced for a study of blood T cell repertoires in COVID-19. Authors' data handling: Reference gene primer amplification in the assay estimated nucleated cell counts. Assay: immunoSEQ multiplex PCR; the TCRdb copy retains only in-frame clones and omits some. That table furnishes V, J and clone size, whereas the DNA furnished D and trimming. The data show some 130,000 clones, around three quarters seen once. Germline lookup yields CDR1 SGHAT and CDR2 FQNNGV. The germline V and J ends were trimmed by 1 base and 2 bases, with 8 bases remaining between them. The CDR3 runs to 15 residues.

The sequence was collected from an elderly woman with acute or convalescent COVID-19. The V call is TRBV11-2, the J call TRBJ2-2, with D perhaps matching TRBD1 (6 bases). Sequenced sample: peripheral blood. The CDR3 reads CASSLVGGNTGELFF. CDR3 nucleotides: TGTGCCAGCAGCTTAGTTGGGGGCAACACCGGGGAGCTGTTTTTT.